This T cell receptor beta chain was found in a study of T cell responses to AZD1222 COVID-19 vaccine listed by TCRdb under 2021. Regarding the study in general: AZD1222 recipients whose second dose came at about 4 weeks and those whose second dose came at about 12 weeks were combined into one group, since spike-specific TCR depth and breadth did not differ between the two schedules. TCR sequencing was performed for some 250 trial participants, of whom roughly 200 were given two doses of AZD1222 and some 26 were given two doses of MenACWY control vaccine. Trial participants were enrolled into age subgroups of 18-55, 56-69 and 70-plus years, which contained roughly 140, 27 and 60 TCR-sequenced participants, respectively. General findings and caveats noted by the study authors: Epitopes outside the regions mutated in the B.1.351 and B.1.1.7 variants were reportedly recognized by nearly half of the unique spike-specific TCRs. The 56-69-year group was small, and its depth increase did not reach significance, likely because of low power. After two AZD1222 doses, both the breadth and the depth of spike-specific TCRs were significantly higher than at day 0 and than in MenACWY recipients. Participants were mostly white British, with more females than males. The authors suggested clonal diversity may have been underestimated. Vaccine-associated CD4 TCRs spanned the whole spike protein, with dominant responses in regions 160-218 and 743-854. Because no day 14 peak-response samples were available, repertoires were characterized only after the peak T cell response. Conclusions about previously exposed vaccinees are limited, since just five or six AZD1222 recipients were seropositive for SARS-CoV-2 at baseline.

According to the study, the label for this sample's time point signals: baseline before first vaccination. Samples from vaccinated people were obtained from the UK trials COV001 and COV002, which included a single-blind randomized controlled phase 2/3 trial of AZD1222 (ChAdOx1 nCoV-19) in healthy adults. For TCRbeta chain sequencing, PBMC samples were collected from trial participants at day 0 and at day 28 after the second dose. The CDR3 regions of human TCRbeta chains were analyzed by immunosequencing. In the paper's pipeline: TCRs in the repertoires were compared against a reference library of SARS-CoV-2-specific TCRs that had been generated with the MIRA antigen-specificity platform. Breadth was defined as the fraction of unique TCRs that were SARS-CoV-2-associated, and depth was defined as the fraction of total T cells that were SARS-CoV-2-associated. Each spike-specific TCR was assigned to its reactive spike region and to a CD4 or CD8 class using the MIRA data. Log10-transformed breadth and depth values were compared by one-way ANOVA with Sidak's multiple comparisons tests. TCRdb mirrors the immuneACCESS table, restricted to in-frame sequences. Some clones are absent from its copies; in checked studies, under half trace to an unresolved V gene, and the reason for the others is unknown. That table supplies the V and J calls and clone size; D and trimming were determined from the DNA. The sample records some 100,000 clones, about 87% of which are singletons. The ten largest clones add up to roughly 12% of the sample.

CDR1 LNHDA and CDR2 SQIVND are derived from the germline V gene (reference sequence). The CDR3 runs 16 amino acids, cysteine and phenylalanine included. This entry keeps only the CDR3 DNA: 48 bases, framed from base 1. Trimming takes 4 bases off V and 2 bases off J; junction bases not matched to a gene: 7. Comment on this clone: No antigen is known for it. No per-base quality is available; no much larger clone lies one base away.

Source: peripheral blood, taken on day 0 of AZD1222 vaccination. The TCR comes from an adult in good health. The sequence joins TRBV19 to TRBJ1-5; TRBD1 aligns with 8 central bases. The DNA sequence is TGTGCCAGTAGTAGCCCAGGGGGCTTAGGCAATCAGCCCCAGCATTTT. Its coded protein is CASSSPGGLGNQPQHF.